Below are 28 T cell receptor beta chains sequenced from a single sample in a study of T cell responses to AZD1222 COVID-19 vaccine. Sequenced by immunoSEQ multiplex PCR; TCRdb stores in-frame clones only, minus some. In the table there are about 180,000 clones, about 88% of which are singletons. The specimen was peripheral blood, collected on day 0 of AZD1222 vaccination. All receptors come from an adult in good health.

A remark on this clone: Within the sample, other DNA sequences also encode this same CDR3. The chain combines TRBV7-3 with TRBJ1-1; 7 positions match TRBD1. Germline CDR1 and CDR2: SGHTA and FQGTGA. J lost 1 base, V lost 0 bases, and 2 bases had no gene match. This CDR3 spans 15 amino acids. CDR3 nucleotide sequence: TGTGCCAGCAGCTTAACTGGGACAGAGAACACTGAAGCTTTCTTT. Residues: CASSLTGTENTEAFF.

This clone has only one observation. The chain carries TRBV11-2 and TRBJ2-3, with D perhaps being TRBD1 or TRBD2 (5 bases each). Trimming removed 8 bases at V and 1 base at J, with 16 bases between. This CDR3 region has 15 residues. Germline V gives CDR1 SGHAT, CDR2 FQNNGV. CDR3 sequence (DNA): TGTGCCAGCCTCCAAGCAGGGAGCGGCACAGATACGCAGTATTTT. This gives the protein CASLQAGSGTDTQYF.

The rearrangement uses TRBV3-1 (or the pseudogene TRBV3-2) and TRBJ1-1; 8 bases map to TRBD1. This CDR3 region has 15 residues. CDR1 LGHDT and CDR2 YNNKEL come from the germline V gene (reference sequence). Losses at the gene ends were 1 base for V and 10 bases for J; bases not matched to a gene: 11. CDR3: CASSQGSTGGVTAFF. The CDR3 coding sequence is TGTGCCAGCAGCCAAGGATCAACAGGGGGAGTCACAGCTTTCTTT.

This clone came up once. The J gene is TRBJ1-4, the V gene TRBV16; no clear D. Deletions cut 0 bases from V and 8 bases from J, with 13 bases between. Germline CDR1 and CDR2: KGHSY and FQNENV. The CDR3 length is 15 residues. The CDR3 loop is CASSQSEQPREKLFF. The CDR3 nucleotides are TGTGCCAGCAGCCAATCGGAGCAGCCGCGGGAAAAACTGTTTTTT.

The V gene is TRBV24-1, the J gene TRBJ1-2, with 7 bases aligning to TRBD1. The junction had 6 bases not matched to a gene; V was cut back by 2 bases and J by 4 bases. CDR1 and CDR2 from the germline V gene are KGHDR and SFDVKD. The CDR3 runs 15 residues. The CDR3 region has the DNA TGTGCCACCAGTGATTCACGGGGACAGTTCTATGGCTACACCTTC. Translated: CATSDSRGQFYGYTF.

This clone has just one count. The chain couples TRBV6-2 or TRBV6-3 to TRBJ1-5; TRBD1 is a possible D gene (6 bases). Germline V gene lookup returns CDR1 MNHEY and CDR2 SVGEGT. V was clipped by 4 bases and J by 1 base, with 20 bases between them. The CDR3 contains 18 residues. The CDR3 coding sequence is TGTGCCAGCAGTTCCACCGCGGGAACAGGGTTCAGCAATCAGCCCCAGCATTTT. Protein product: CASSSTAGTGFSNQPQHF.

The chain couples TRBV6-5 to TRBJ1-5; D remains ambiguous. CDR1 is MNHEY and CDR2 is SVGAGI in the germline V gene. V was shortened by 8 bases and J by 6 bases, with 17 bases between the two germline ends. This CDR3 region has 14 residues. This CDR3 reads CASAHGVSGQPQHF. The CDR3 DNA is TGTGCCAGCGCCCACGGGGTTTCGGGTCAGCCCCAGCATTTT.

The J gene is TRBJ2-5, the V gene TRBV5-4, with D possibly matching TRBD1 (6 bases). Germline values: CDR1 SGHNT, CDR2 YYREEE (reference sequence). Trimming pared 0 bases from V and 5 bases from J, leaving 11 bases between. There are 14 residues in the CDR3. DNA of the CDR3: TGTGCCAGCAGCTTGGCAGGGGTGGGGGAGACCCAGTACTTC. This codes for CASSLAGVGETQYF.

This rearrangement joins TRBV11-2 to TRBJ2-2; weak D call: TRBD1 (5 bases). The germline gives CDR1 SGHAT, CDR2 FQNNGV. The CDR3 has 15 amino acids. The germline V and J ends were trimmed by 1 base and 1 base, with 7 bases remaining between them. The CDR3 bases are TGTGCCAGCAGCTTAGTAGGGGTGAACACCGGGGAGCTGTTTTTT. Translating it yields CASSLVGVNTGELFF. Full variable domain (rest looked up from reference TRBV11-2 and TRBJ2-2): EAGVAQSPRYKIIEKRQSVAFWCNPISGHATLYWYQQILGQGPKLLIQFQNNGVVDDSQLPKDRFSAERLKGVDSTLKIQPAKLEDSAVYLCASSLVGVNTGELFFGEGSRLTVL.

This clone was detected once. The V and J genes are TRBV11-2 and TRBJ1-1, with 7 bases that match TRBD1. The germline CDR1 and CDR2 sequences are SGHAT and FQNNGV. The CDR3 is 13 amino acids. The V and J ends lost 5 bases and 11 bases, in that order; junction bases with no gene match: 11. The CDR3 sequence is CASSTGTVAEAFF. The CDR3 region has the DNA TGTGCCAGCAGCACCGGGACAGTCGCAGAGGCTTTCTTT.

V usage is TRBV7-2 and J usage is TRBJ2-1, with 14 bases fitting TRBD2. CDR1 is SGHTA and CDR2 is FQGNSA in the germline V gene. The junction had 12 bases not matched to a gene; V was cut back by 5 bases and J by 12 bases. This CDR3 has 16 amino acids. CDR3 in amino acids: CASSPTGTSGRTRQFF. CDR3 sequence (DNA): TGTGCCAGCAGCCCGACCGGGACTAGCGGGAGAACTCGGCAGTTCTTC.

This chain uses TRBV19 with TRBJ1-2, with 9 bases lining up with TRBD1. Unmatched junction bases numbered 11, after V lost 6 bases and J lost 0 bases. The CDR3 is made up of 17 amino acids. CDR1 and CDR2 from the germline V gene are LNHDA and SQIVND (reference sequence). CDR3 amino acids: CASSPRAGTGSNYGYTF. The CDR3 DNA reads TGTGCCAGTAGCCCCAGAGCCGGGACAGGGTCTAACTATGGCTACACCTTC. Variable domain in full (rest from reference TRBV19 and TRBJ1-2): DGGITQSPKYLFRKEGQNVTLSCEQNLNHDAMYWYRQDPGQGLRLIYYSQIVNDFQKGDIAEGYSVSREKKESFPLTVTSAQKNPTAFYLCASSPRAGTGSNYGYTFGSGTRLTVV.

The rearrangement joins TRBV5-1 to TRBJ2-5; the match to TRBD1 covers 10 bases. Unmatched junction bases numbered 7, after V lost 0 bases and J lost 8 bases. The CDR3 has 15 residues. Germline V gene sequence: CDR1 SGHRS, CDR2 YFSETQ. The chain's CDR3 is CASSLVSGTGDTQYF. The CDR3, as DNA: TGCGCCAGCAGCTTGGTCTCCGGGACAGGGGATACCCAGTACTTC. The full variable domain, completed using reference TRBV5-1 and TRBJ2-5, is KAGVTQTPRYLIKTRGQQVTLSCSPISGHRSVSWYQQTPGQGLQFLFEYFSETQRNKGNFPGRFSGRQFSNSRSEMNVSTLELGDSALYLCASSLVSGTGDTQYFGPGTRLLVL.

The DNA of the CDR3 is TGTGCCAGCAGCTCCACAGGGTATGATGAGCAGTTCTTC. Translating it yields CASSSTGYDEQFF. The gene calls are TRBV6-5 and TRBJ2-1; D is perhaps TRBD1 (6 bases). This CDR3 is 13 amino acids long. The V gene lost 6 bases and the J gene lost 8 bases, with 14 bases spanning the gap. Germline CDR1 MNHEY, CDR2 SVGAGI.

The J gene is TRBJ2-1, the V gene TRBV13; 8 positions match TRBD2. V was clipped by 3 bases and J by 5 bases; unmatched bases: 6. This CDR3 has 15 amino acids. Germline-derived CDR1 and CDR2 are PRHDT and FYEKMQ (reference sequence). The CDR3 here is CASSLTGGAHNEQFF. CDR3 in DNA: TGTGCCAGCAGCTTGACCGGGGGGGCCCACAATGAGCAGTTCTTC.

The V call is TRBV28, the J call TRBJ1-5, with TRBD1 matching over 7 bases. The germline gives CDR1 MDHEN, CDR2 SYDVKM. This CDR3 is 14 amino acids long. V gave up 6 bases and J gave up 5 bases; unmatched junction bases: 7. The DNA for the CDR3 is TGTGCCAGCAGCTTGACAGGGTGGGATCAGCCCCAGCATTTT. This translates into CASSLTGWDQPQHF.

J is TRBJ1-5 and V is TRBV30, with 7 bases that match TRBD1. CDR1 GTSNPN and CDR2 SVGIG come from the germline V gene (reference sequence). J was trimmed by 2 bases and V by 0 bases; bases with no gene match: 4. The CDR3 consists of 15 residues. CDR3 DNA sequence: TGTGCCTGGAGTGTAAGGGGGCTGGGCAATCAGCCCCAGCATTTT. Translated, it gives CAWSVRGLGNQPQHF.

This rearrangement joins TRBV7-8 to TRBJ2-5; weak D call: TRBD1 (6 bases). CDR1 SGHVS and CDR2 FQNEAQ come from the germline V gene. CDR3 size: 14 residues. V gave up 1 base and J gave up 2 bases, with 8 bases separating them. The CDR3 nucleotides read TGTGCCAGCAGCTTAGGGACAGTTCAAGAGACCCAGTACTTC. Translated: CASSLGTVQETQYF.

V gene TRBV4-3 combines with J gene TRBJ2-7; D gene unclear. The V gene lost 0 bases and the J gene lost 3 bases, with 6 bases spanning the gap. The CDR3 sequence is 13 residues long. Germline V gene data show CDR1 as LGHNA and CDR2 as YSLEER. For the CDR3, the DNA is TGCGCCAGCAGCCAAGAGTCTGGCTACGAGCAGTACTTC. As protein: CASSQESGYEQYF.

The chain links TRBV10-2 to TRBJ1-6; TRBD1 might be the D (6 bases). The CDR3 has 15 amino acids. Germline V gene data show CDR1 as WSHSY and CDR2 as SAAADI. V was trimmed by 6 bases and J by 8 bases, leaving 17 bases between them. CDR3 sequence: CASRQTGTYDSPLHF. In DNA form, the CDR3 reads TGCGCCAGCAGGCAAACCGGGACATATGATTCACCCCTCCACTTT.

The chain is built from TRBV5-4 and TRBJ1-1; a possible D gene is TRBD1 (6 bases). This CDR3 is built from 16 residues. Germline V lookup: CDR1 SGHNT, CDR2 YYREEE (reference sequence). Between the trimmed V and J ends, which lost 4 bases and 5 bases, there was a span of 21 bases. For the CDR3, the DNA is TGTGCCAGCAGCCTAGGGGACATTTTAATCGGGACTGAAGCTTTCTTT. Encoded protein: CASSLGDILIGTEAFF.

This chain joins TRBV5-4 and TRBJ2-4; TRBD1 is a possible D gene (5 bases). V was pared by 0 bases and J by 0 bases, with 13 bases between. CDR3 length: 17 amino acids. Looked up from germline, CDR1 is SGHNT and CDR2 is YYREEE (reference sequence). The CDR3 is CASSLVSDSVAKNIQYF. CDR3 DNA: TGTGCCAGCAGCTTGGTCTCCGACAGTGTAGCCAAAAACATTCAGTACTTC. The whole variable domain, filled in from reference TRBV5-4 and TRBJ2-4, reads ETGVTQSPTHLIKTRGQQVTLRCSSQSGHNTVSWYQQALGQGPQFIFQYYREEENGRGNFPPRFSGLQFPNYSSELNVNALELDDSALYLCASSLVSDSVAKNIQYFGAGTRLSVL.

The table lists this clone with a count of one. The chain uses TRBV29-1 and TRBJ2-5; 14 bases agree with TRBD2. CDR1 and CDR2 (germline): SQVTM, ANQGSEA. The V and J ends lost 5 bases and 5 bases, in that order; junction bases with no gene match: 1. The CDR3 is 13 residues long. The CDR3 coding sequence is TGCAGCGTTCGGACTAGCGGGAGGGAGACCCAGTACTTC. It specifies CSVRTSGRETQYF.

The chain joins TRBV18 to TRBJ1-2; no clear D. Trimming cost V 6 bases and J 5 bases, with 16 bases left between them. This CDR3 is built from 14 residues. Germline-derived CDR1 and CDR2 are KGHSH and LQKENI. CDR3 residues: CASSPPTLTYGYTF. CDR3 DNA: TGTGCCAGCTCCCCCCCGACCCTAACATATGGCTACACCTTC.

V usage is TRBV25-1 and J usage is TRBJ1-2; D gene unclear. V lost 1 base and J lost 3, with 12 bases in between. The CDR3 runs 15 residues. Per the germline V gene, CDR1 is MGHDK and CDR2 is SYGVNS. CDR3 bases: TGTGCCAGCAGTGAATCCCAGGTTGGGTACTATGGCTACACCTTC. Its translation is CASSESQVGYYGYTF.

The rearrangement joins TRBV2 to TRBJ1-4; 7 bases match TRBD1. The CDR3 covers 14 residues. In germline, CDR1 is SNHLY, CDR2 FYNNEI. V trimming: 6 bases; J trimming: 9 bases; junction bases outside the gene matches: 10. Here the CDR3 reads CASRLKTGNQKLFF. The CDR3 DNA follows: TGTGCCAGCAGACTAAAGACAGGGAATCAAAAACTGTTTTTT.

The chain is built from TRBV28 and TRBJ1-2, with 11 bases fitting TRBD1. The CDR3 is 17 residues long. The junction had 11 bases not matched to a gene; V was cut back by 4 bases and J by 4 bases. CDR1 is MDHEN, CDR2 SYDVKM, per germline. The CDR3: CASSSSGTGGVSYGYTF. CDR3 sequence (DNA): TGTGCCAGCAGTTCATCCGGGACAGGGGGGGTAAGCTATGGCTACACCTTC.

Note on this clone: The same CDR3 arises from other DNA sequences in this sample as well. The chain couples TRBV4-2 to TRBJ2-7, with D possibly TRBD1 on 5 matching bases. Trimming removed 0 bases from V and 0 bases from J, with 12 bases in between. Germline CDR1 and CDR2: LGHNA and YNFKEQ. This CDR3 has 16 residues. The CDR3 DNA reads as TGTGCCAGCAGCCAAGATTATCAGGGCAGCTCCTACGAGCAGTACTTC. This translates into CASSQDYQGSSYEQYF.